Listed below are T cell receptor beta chains from one sample, sequenced in a study of response to subunit inactivated influenza vaccine. TCRdb recomputed calls from the RT-PCR reads with MiXCR, one row per CDR3 protein. The table includes around 710,000 distinct CDR3 sequences, roughly 13% detected once. The sample in question was PBMCs from blood, obtained approximately 15 days before vaccination. The receptor source for this set is a man between 50 and 59 years old who received an inactivated influenza vaccine. Both conserved end residues are part of each CDR3. The D gene is left open where the match is weak. A row's size may be missing; if present it is once, few, many or a size class.

TRBJ2-5	.	.	TRBV4-3	CASSQVKGPLGETQYF	TGCGCCAGCAGCCAAGTCAAGGGACCCCTGGGGGAGACCCAGTACTTC
TRBJ2-3	TRBD2	few	TRBV5-1	CASSRTGTKTDTQYF	TGCGCCAGCAGCAGAACCGGGACTAAAACAGATACGCAGTATTTT
TRBJ2-1	TRBD2	.	TRBV19	CASSIRLAGGIGSSYNEQFF	TGTGCCAGTAGTATCCGACTAGCGGGGGGTATTGGAAGCTCCTACAATGAGCAGTTCTTC
TRBJ2-3	.	.	TRBV18	CASSPRLELDTQYF	TGTGCCAGCTCACCACGACTAGAGCTCGATACGCAGTATTTT
TRBJ2-5	.	.	TRBV6-5	CASSYPGRETQYF	TGTGCCAGCAGTTACCCCGGGCGAGAGACCCAGTACTTC
TRBJ1-2	.	few	TRBV3-1	CASSQTGRDYGYTF	TGTGCCAGCAGCCAAACGGGCCGAGACTATGGCTACACCTTC
TRBJ1-2	.	.	TRBV12-3/TRBV12-4	CASSSPELRDYGYTF	TGTGCCAGCAGTTCACCAGAGTTGAGGGACTATGGCTACACCTTC
TRBJ2-7	TRBD1	few	TRBV20-1	CSADRTGYEQYF	TGCAGTGCTGACCGGACAGGATACGAGCAGTACTTC
TRBJ1-1	TRBD1	few	TRBV6-5	CASSYSNRGNTEAFF	TGTGCCAGCAGTTACTCGAACAGGGGGAACACTGAAGCTTTCTTT
TRBJ1-5	.	.	TRBV10-3	CAISEFDHLNQPQHF	TGTGCCATCAGTGAGTTTGACCACCTCAATCAGCCCCAGCATTTT
TRBJ2-2	TRBD2	many	TRBV5-6	CASSLAGLAGNTGELFF	TGTGCCAGCAGCTTGGCCGGACTAGCGGGGAACACCGGGGAGCTGTTTTTT
TRBJ2-7	TRBD1	.	TRBV6-2/TRBV6-3	CASRTGTVTYEQYF	TGTGCCAGCAGGACCGGGACAGTTACCTACGAGCAGTACTTC
TRBJ2-2	TRBD1	few	TRBV6-2/TRBV6-3	CASSPGTEGTGELFF	TGTGCCAGCAGTCCCGGGACAGAAGGCACCGGGGAGCTGTTTTTT
TRBJ2-3	TRBD2	many	TRBV29-1	CSVRGTSGTDTQYF	TGCAGCGTCCGCGGGACTAGCGGCACAGATACGCAGTATTTT
TRBJ2-3	.	few	TRBV24-1	CATSDPGGGPDTQYF	TGTGCCACCAGTGACCCAGGGGGGGGTCCAGATACGCAGTATTTT
TRBJ2-7	TRBD2	.	TRBV6-5	CASSYHLAGGREQYF	TGTGCCAGCAGTTATCATCTAGCGGGGGGTCGCGAGCAGTACTTC
TRBJ2-5	TRBD2	.	TRBV7-8	CASSPHGGEAETQYF	TGTGCCAGCAGCCCTCACGGGGGGGAGGCTGAGACCCAGTACTTC
TRBJ2-2	.	.	TRBV11-2	CASRVSGELFF	TGTGCCAGCAGGGTTTCCGGGGAGCTGTTTTTT
TRBJ2-7	TRBD1	.	TRBV5-5	CASSLNWGQGYEQYF	TGTGCCAGCAGCTTGAACTGGGGACAGGGCTACGAGCAGTACTTC
TRBJ1-5	.	few	TRBV7-9	CASSFGGLSNQPQHF	TGTGCCAGCAGCTTCGGGGGGCTGAGCAATCAGCCCCAGCATTTT
TRBJ2-1	TRBD1	few	TRBV6-1	CASSDPGQGGGEQFF	TGTGCCAGCAGTGACCCGGGACAGGGGGGGGGTGAGCAGTTCTTC
TRBJ1-5	.	.	TRBV20-1	CSATRTANQPQHF	TGCAGTGCTACGCGGACAGCCAATCAGCCCCAGCATTTT
TRBJ2-3	.	many	TRBV24-1	CATTDRDTQYF	TGTGCCACCACCGACCGGGATACGCAGTATTTT
TRBJ2-3	TRBD2	.	TRBV14	CASSQDPGGILTDTQYF	TGTGCCAGCAGCCAAGATCCGGGAGGGATCCTCACAGATACGCAGTATTTT
TRBJ2-1	TRBD1	.	TRBV12-3/TRBV12-4	CASSLQGAVGYNEQFF	TGTGCCAGCAGTTTGCAGGGGGCAGTGGGGTACAATGAGCAGTTCTTC
TRBJ2-1	.	.	TRBV12-3/TRBV12-4	CASSYRDASDYNEQFF	TGTGCCAGCAGTTATCGGGACGCCTCTGACTACAATGAGCAGTTCTTC
TRBJ1-1	.	many	TRBV12-3/TRBV12-4	CASSFTGMGTEAFF	TGTGCCAGCAGTTTCACGGGAATGGGCACTGAAGCTTTCTTT
TRBJ1-1	.	.	TRBV10-3	CATMAQAWGAGTEAFF	TGTGCCACCATGGCCCAGGCGTGGGGGGCAGGGACTGAAGCTTTCTTT
TRBJ2-1	TRBD1	.	TRBV6-2/TRBV6-3	CASSHGQGQFF	TGTGCCAGCAGCCACGGACAGGGACAGTTCTTC
TRBJ2-3	TRBD2	.	TRBV4-3	CASSQAWGAGVDTQYF	TGCGCCAGCAGCCAAGCGTGGGGCGCGGGGGTGGATACGCAGTATTTT
TRBJ1-5	.	few	TRBV20-1	CSAREFGNQPQHF	TGCAGTGCTAGGGAATTCGGCAATCAGCCCCAGCATTTT
TRBJ1-2	.	.	TRBV3-1	CASTPGEGYYGYTF	TGTGCCAGCACCCCAGGGGAGGGCTACTATGGCTACACCTTC
TRBJ2-7	TRBD2	.	TRBV11-2	CASSLAGRRRYEQYF	TGTGCCAGCAGCTTAGCCGGGAGGCGTAGGTACGAGCAGTACTTC
TRBJ2-5	.	few	TRBV20-1	CSAMSQGREETQYF	TGCAGTGCTATGAGCCAGGGAAGGGAAGAGACCCAGTACTTC
TRBJ2-1	.	.	TRBV10-3	CAISAGTSNEQFF	TGTGCCATCAGCGCCGGGACCTCTAATGAGCAGTTCTTC
TRBJ1-1	.	.	TRBV5-1	CASSLASSNTEAFF	TGCGCCAGCAGCTTGGCGTCGTCGAACACTGAAGCTTTCTTT
TRBJ2-5	.	few	TRBV29-1	CSTLVLGPETQYF	TGCAGCACCCTTGTTTTGGGGCCAGAGACCCAGTACTTC
TRBJ2-3	TRBD2	many	TRBV5-1	CASSSGLAGTDTQYF	TGTGCCAGCAGCTCAGGACTAGCGGGGACAGATACGCAGTATTTT
TRBJ2-5	TRBD1	few	TRBV7-9	CASSLGTANGETQYF	TGTGCCAGCAGCCTGGGGACAGCTAATGGAGAGACCCAGTACTTC
TRBJ2-2	TRBD2	many	TRBV6-2/TRBV6-3	CASSYPSLAGSIGELFF	TGTGCCAGCAGTTACCCATCGCTAGCGGGGAGTATCGGGGAGCTGTTTTTT
TRBJ2-1	TRBD1	few	TRBV11-3	CASSLGQGGNNEQFF	TGTGCCAGCAGCTTAGGACAGGGGGGAAACAATGAGCAGTTCTTC
TRBJ1-5	.	few	TRBV24-1	CATSDRQSQNNQPQHF	TGTGCCACCAGTGACCGACAGAGCCAAAACAATCAGCCCCAGCATTTT
TRBJ1-5	TRBD1	.	TRBV24-1	CATSDRQGGHNQPQHF	TGTGCCACCAGTGATCGACAGGGCGGGCACAATCAGCCCCAGCATTTT
TRBJ2-1	.	many	TRBV5-1	CASSTDSSEQFF	TGCGCCAGCAGTACAGACAGTAGTGAGCAGTTCTTC
TRBJ2-7	TRBD2	few	TRBV5-6	CASSLKSSGGKYEQYF	TGTGCCAGCAGCTTGAAATCTAGCGGGGGGAAATACGAGCAGTACTTC
TRBJ2-6	.	.	TRBV5-1	CASSSSPGAGANVLTF	TGCGCCAGCAGCTCAAGCCCAGGGGCCGGGGCCAACGTCCTGACTTTC